The clone carrying this TCR beta chain was counted only a few times. What it binds is not known. Per the germline V gene, CDR1 is SEHNR and CDR2 is FQNEAQ (reference sequence). With 0 bases removed from V and 2 bases from J, the gap between germline ends came to 7 bases. The CDR3 covers 15 residues. This entry belongs to a study of cytomegalovirus exposure and HLA in healthy donors. Findings and caveats of the study: Clonal expansion was found to be greater in HLA-associated TCR beta chains than in equally common others in a later analysis.

A multiplex PCR was run with 60 Vbeta primers and 13 Jbeta primers. Assay: immunoSEQ multiplex PCR; the TCRdb copy retains only in-frame clones and omits some. This sample carries roughly 86,000 clones, 60% to 85% of them seen once, and the ten largest clones take under 8%. The sample taken for sequencing was PBMCs. This chain links TRBV7-9 with TRBJ2-2; D is unresolved. The clonotype comes from a man in his fifties in good health and CMV-seropositive. CDR3 DNA: TGTGCCAGCAGCTTAGCCTCCCTTAACACCGGGGAGCTGTTTTTT. This sequence encodes CASSLASLNTGELFF.